This record concerns one T cell receptor (beta chain) sequence. Its antigen is as yet unknown. The J segment lost 7 bases and the V segment lost 0 bases, leaving 6 bases of the junction unmatched. CDR1 SGHNT and CDR2 YYREEE come from the germline V gene (reference sequence). This CDR3 spans 15 amino acids. This record comes from a study of beta chain features in type 1 diabetes. Study in general: Examination spanned approximately 110 million sorted cells from all samples.

General study points: Possible PCR preference for shorter templates applied equally to patients and controls.

What was sequenced were expressed TCRB transcripts, since all of the isolated RNA had been reverse transcribed. This table comes from immunoSEQ multiplex PCR, and its TCRdb copy is limited to in-frame clones, with some not included. Here the sample spans some 19,000 clones, about 50% being singletons. The sequencing sample was made of stem cell memory CD4+ T cells from blood. The sequence was obtained from a man in his late teens or twenties in good health. This chain connects TRBV5-4 to TRBJ2-1; TRBD2 agrees at 8 bases. This chain's CDR3 is CASSLAGGPGNEQFF. The CDR3 DNA is TGTGCCAGCAGCTTGGCGGGGGGGCCTGGTAATGAGCAGTTCTTC.